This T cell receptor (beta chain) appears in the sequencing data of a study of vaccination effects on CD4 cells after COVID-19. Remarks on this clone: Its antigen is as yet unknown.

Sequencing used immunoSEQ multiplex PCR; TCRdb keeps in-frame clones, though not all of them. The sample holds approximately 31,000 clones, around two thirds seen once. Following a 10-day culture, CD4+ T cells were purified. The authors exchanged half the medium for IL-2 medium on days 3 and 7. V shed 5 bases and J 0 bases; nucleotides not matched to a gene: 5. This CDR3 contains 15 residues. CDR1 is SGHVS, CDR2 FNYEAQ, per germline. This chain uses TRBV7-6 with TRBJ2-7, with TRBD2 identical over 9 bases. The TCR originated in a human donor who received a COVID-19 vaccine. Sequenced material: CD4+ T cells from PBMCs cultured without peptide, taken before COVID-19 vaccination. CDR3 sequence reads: CASSPRLADSYEQYF. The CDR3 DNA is TGTGCCAGCAGCCCGAGACTAGCGGACTCCTACGAGCAGTACTTC.